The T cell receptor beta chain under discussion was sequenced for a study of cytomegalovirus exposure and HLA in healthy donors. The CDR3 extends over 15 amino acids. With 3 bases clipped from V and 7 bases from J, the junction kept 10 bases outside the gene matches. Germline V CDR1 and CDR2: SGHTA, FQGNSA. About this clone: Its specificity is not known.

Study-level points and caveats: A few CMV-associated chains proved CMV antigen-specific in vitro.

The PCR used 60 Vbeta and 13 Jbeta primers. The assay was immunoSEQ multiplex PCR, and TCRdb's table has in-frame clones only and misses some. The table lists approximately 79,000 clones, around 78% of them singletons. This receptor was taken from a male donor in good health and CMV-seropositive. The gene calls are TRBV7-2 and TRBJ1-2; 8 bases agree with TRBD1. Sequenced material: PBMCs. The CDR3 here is CASSFQGQGLGGYTF. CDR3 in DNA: TGTGCCAGCAGCTTTCAAGGACAGGGACTGGGTGGCTACACCTTC.